This TCR beta chain comes out of a study of Ad26.COV2.S vaccination and SARS-CoV-2 variants. The overall study: Intramuscular Ad26.COV2.S doses were given once or twice, 56 days apart.

Treatment defined: 15 to 20 received Ad26.COV2.S at low or high dose, single or two shots; roughly five received placebo; per-sample allocation not given. Sample collection was performed on day 63 after the first vaccine or placebo injection. Cohort 1b enrolled adults aged 18-55 years in Boston. Spike of the Wuhan-strain SARS-CoV-2 was expressed by an Ad26 vector, which formed the vaccine. A note on this clone: The antigen is not known.

CDR3 length: 14 residues. Germline-derived CDR1 and CDR2 are SGHVS and FQNEAQ. V lost 7 bases to trimming and J lost 5 bases; unmatched junction nucleotides: 10. Clones were read by immunoSEQ multiplex PCR, and TCRdb kept only the in-frame ones, dropping some. The sample yields about 320,000 clones, approximately 86% seen once. Findings of the study overall: The authors reported substantial breadth in spike-specific CD8+ and CD4+ T cell responses after vaccination.

This sequence joins TRBV7-8 and TRBJ2-5, with 7 bases matching TRBD1. Sequencing was performed on peripheral blood, taken in a trial of Ad26.COV2.S vaccine versus placebo. This clonotype was sampled from a person aged 18-60 years who received the Ad26.COV2.S COVID-19 vaccine or a placebo. The CDR3 sequence is CASTIQQGRETQYF. CDR3 DNA: TGTGCCAGCACCATCCAACAGGGGCGGGAGACCCAGTACTTC.